The 11 T cell receptor beta chains reported below all come from one sample, sequenced in a study of cytomegalovirus exposure and HLA in healthy donors. PCR primers comprised 60 Vbeta and 13 Jbeta primers. The assay was immunoSEQ multiplex PCR, and TCRdb's table has in-frame clones only and misses some. The sample shows approximately 200,000 clones, approximately 83% of them seen only once. Sequenced material: PBMCs. The receptors stem from a boy aged 2 to 10 in good health and CMV-seronegative.

The rearrangement links TRBV20-1 to TRBJ2-7; D possibly corresponds to TRBD2 (6 bases). There are 11 residues in the CDR3. The V end lost 3 bases, the J end lost 13 bases, and 16 bases lay between the germline ends. The V gene's germline CDR1 is DFQATT and CDR2 SNEGSKA (reference sequence). The CDR3 region is CSASDSGSHYF. Here the CDR3 DNA reads TGCAGTGCTAGCGACTCCGGGAGTCATTACTTC.

The CDR3 nucleotides read TGTGCCAGCAGTGTGGGACAGGGGACCTACGAGCAGTACTTC. Encoded protein: CASSVGQGTYEQYF. The J gene is TRBJ2-7, the V gene TRBV2; 10 bases line up with TRBD1. This CDR3 region has 14 residues. Losses at the gene ends were 4 bases for V and 2 bases for J; bases not matched to a gene: 2. CDR1 is SNHLY and CDR2 is FYNNEI in the germline V gene. Drawing the rest from reference TRBV2 and TRBJ2-7, the complete variable domain is EPEVTQTPSHQVTQMGQEVILRCVPISNHLYFYWYRQILGQKVEFLVSFYNNEISEKSEIFDDQFSVERPDGSNFTLKIRSTKLEDSAMYFCASSVGQGTYEQYFGPGTRLTVT.

This chain uses TRBV19 with TRBJ1-1; 7 bases are a match to TRBD1. The germline V gene encodes CDR1 LNHDA and CDR2 SQIVND (reference sequence). V was clipped by 3 bases and J by 4 bases; unmatched bases: 5. This CDR3 is 14 amino acids long. CDR3 residues: CASSIDRVGTEAFF. The CDR3, as DNA: TGTGCCAGTAGTATCGACAGGGTGGGCACTGAAGCTTTCTTT.

J is TRBJ1-5 and V is TRBV4-1; maybe TRBD1 (5 bases). V gave up 1 base and J gave up 4 bases, with 11 bases separating them. This CDR3 has 15 residues. Germline V gene data show CDR1 as MGHRA and CDR2 as YSYEKL. The CDR3 region is CASSQVLQENQPQHF. The CDR3, as DNA: TGCGCCAGCAGCCAAGTCTTACAGGAGAATCAGCCCCAGCATTTT.

J is TRBJ1-1 and V is TRBV9; D may be TRBD1 (6 bases). Deletions cut 3 bases from V and 0 bases from J, with 15 bases between. Germline lookup yields CDR1 SGDLS and CDR2 YYNGEE. This CDR3 has 16 residues. CDR3 loop: CASSGYSGTLNTEAFF. The CDR3 nucleotides read TGTGCCAGCAGCGGTTACTCCGGGACATTGAACACTGAAGCTTTCTTT. The entire variable domain, with the rest obtained from reference TRBV9 and TRBJ1-1, is as follows: DSGVTQTPKHLITATGQRVTLRCSPRSGDLSVYWYQQSLDQGLQFLIQYYNGEERAKGNILERFSAQQFPDLHSELNLSSLELGDSALYFCASSGYSGTLNTEAFFGQGTRLTVV.

This rearrangement joins TRBV6-1 to TRBJ1-6, with D tentatively TRBD1 (6 bases). Germline-derived CDR1 and CDR2 are MNHNS and SASEGT. The CDR3 spans 15 residues. V lost 4 bases to trimming and J lost 8 bases, with 15 bases between them. The DNA for the CDR3 is TGTGCCAGCAGTGTGCGCGCGGGGGCCCATTCACCCCTCCACTTT. Protein sequence: CASSVRAGAHSPLHF.

The V gene is TRBV6-6, the J gene TRBJ1-1, with 8 bases fitting TRBD1. The CDR3 runs to 15 residues. Germline V lookup: CDR1 MNHNY, CDR2 SVGAGI (reference sequence). V lost 4 bases, J lost 5 bases, and 9 bases stayed unmatched. The CDR3 sequence is CASSLRQGMGTEAFF. CDR3 nucleotide sequence: TGTGCCAGCAGTTTACGACAGGGGATGGGGACTGAAGCTTTCTTT.

The chain carries TRBV5-3 and TRBJ2-2; TRBD2 agrees at 9 bases. TRBV5-3 is noted as an ORF with a role that remains uncertain. The V segment lost 4 bases and the J segment 0 bases; nucleotides outside the gene matches: 16. The CDR3 consists of 20 residues. The CDR3: CARSPAGYFLAGSNTGELFF. The CDR3 nucleotides are TGTGCCAGAAGCCCGGCAGGGTATTTCCTAGCGGGGTCGAACACCGGGGAGCTGTTTTTT.

This clone was seen once. The sample contains more than one DNA sequence encoding this CDR3. This chain links TRBV6-1 with TRBJ1-4, with D possibly TRBD1 on 6 matching bases. The CDR3 spans 14 residues. The germline V gene has CDR1 MNHNS and CDR2 SASEGT. Trimming removed 6 bases from V and 8 bases from J, with 16 bases in between. The DNA of the CDR3 is TGTGCCAGCAGAACGACAGGCTGGGCGGAAAAACTGTTTTTT. Encoded protein: CASRTTGWAEKLFF.

This CDR3 is CASSQSGQGSSEQYF. The CDR3 nucleotides read TGCGCCAGCAGTCAATCGGGACAGGGATCGAGCGAGCAGTACTTC. The chain recombines TRBV23-1 with TRBJ2-7, with 9 bases fitting TRBD1. TRBV23-1 is classed as an ORF, of uncertain function. This CDR3 region has 15 residues. The V and J ends lost 0 bases and 6 bases, in that order; junction bases with no gene match: 6.

The chain joins TRBV19 to TRBJ2-5, with a tentative D call TRBD2 (6 bases). Germline V gene data show CDR1 as LNHDA and CDR2 as SQIVND (reference sequence). V gave up 3 bases and J gave up 2 bases, with 13 bases separating them. CDR3 length equals 15 residues. CDR3 coding DNA: TGTGCCAGTAGTATCCCGGGGGACCAACAAGAGACCCAGTACTTC. Its translation: CASSIPGDQQETQYF.